This note documents a single T cell receptor (beta chain) sequence. V was clipped by 2 bases and J by 0 bases, with 8 bases between them. The CDR3 runs 14 residues. From germline, CDR1 is GTSNPN and CDR2 SVGIG (reference sequence). The data are from a study of blood T cell repertoires in COVID-19. Assay: immunoSEQ multiplex PCR; the TCRdb copy retains only in-frame clones and omits some. The sample records nearly 110,000 clones, roughly 88% being singletons. The V gene is TRBV30, the J gene TRBJ2-1, with a possible D match to TRBD2 (5 bases). The receptor's source is a man over 45 with active or convalescent COVID-19. Sequencing was performed on peripheral blood. CDR3 bases: TGTGCCTGGAGTATAGGGAGCTCCTACAATGAGCAGTTCTTC. This encodes CAWSIGSSYNEQFF.